This T cell receptor (beta chain) originates from a study of T cells in Graves' hyperthyroidism and ophthalmopathy. The germline V gene encodes CDR1 DFQATT and CDR2 SNEGSKA (reference sequence). Trimming pared 1 base from V and 0 bases from J, leaving 9 bases between. CDR3 size: 14 residues. This clonotype was recorded a few times. The CDR3 regions of TCR beta were amplified from RNA transcripts. In the first-round RT-PCR of the TCR CDR3, the HTBI primer set was used. TCRdb re-called the multiplex PCR reads through MiXCR, storing one row per CDR3 protein. Of over 550,000 distinct CDR3 sequences listed, over 15% are singletons.

The TCR originated in a woman in her late teens or twenties with Graves' hyperthyroidism. Sequences were obtained from blood. The genes are TRBV20-1 and TRBJ1-1, with D possibly matching TRBD1 (6 bases). CDR3 sequence reads: CSARGGGLNTEAFF. The CDR3 DNA sequence: TGCAGTGCTAGAGGAGGGGGGCTGAACACTGAAGCTTTCTTT.